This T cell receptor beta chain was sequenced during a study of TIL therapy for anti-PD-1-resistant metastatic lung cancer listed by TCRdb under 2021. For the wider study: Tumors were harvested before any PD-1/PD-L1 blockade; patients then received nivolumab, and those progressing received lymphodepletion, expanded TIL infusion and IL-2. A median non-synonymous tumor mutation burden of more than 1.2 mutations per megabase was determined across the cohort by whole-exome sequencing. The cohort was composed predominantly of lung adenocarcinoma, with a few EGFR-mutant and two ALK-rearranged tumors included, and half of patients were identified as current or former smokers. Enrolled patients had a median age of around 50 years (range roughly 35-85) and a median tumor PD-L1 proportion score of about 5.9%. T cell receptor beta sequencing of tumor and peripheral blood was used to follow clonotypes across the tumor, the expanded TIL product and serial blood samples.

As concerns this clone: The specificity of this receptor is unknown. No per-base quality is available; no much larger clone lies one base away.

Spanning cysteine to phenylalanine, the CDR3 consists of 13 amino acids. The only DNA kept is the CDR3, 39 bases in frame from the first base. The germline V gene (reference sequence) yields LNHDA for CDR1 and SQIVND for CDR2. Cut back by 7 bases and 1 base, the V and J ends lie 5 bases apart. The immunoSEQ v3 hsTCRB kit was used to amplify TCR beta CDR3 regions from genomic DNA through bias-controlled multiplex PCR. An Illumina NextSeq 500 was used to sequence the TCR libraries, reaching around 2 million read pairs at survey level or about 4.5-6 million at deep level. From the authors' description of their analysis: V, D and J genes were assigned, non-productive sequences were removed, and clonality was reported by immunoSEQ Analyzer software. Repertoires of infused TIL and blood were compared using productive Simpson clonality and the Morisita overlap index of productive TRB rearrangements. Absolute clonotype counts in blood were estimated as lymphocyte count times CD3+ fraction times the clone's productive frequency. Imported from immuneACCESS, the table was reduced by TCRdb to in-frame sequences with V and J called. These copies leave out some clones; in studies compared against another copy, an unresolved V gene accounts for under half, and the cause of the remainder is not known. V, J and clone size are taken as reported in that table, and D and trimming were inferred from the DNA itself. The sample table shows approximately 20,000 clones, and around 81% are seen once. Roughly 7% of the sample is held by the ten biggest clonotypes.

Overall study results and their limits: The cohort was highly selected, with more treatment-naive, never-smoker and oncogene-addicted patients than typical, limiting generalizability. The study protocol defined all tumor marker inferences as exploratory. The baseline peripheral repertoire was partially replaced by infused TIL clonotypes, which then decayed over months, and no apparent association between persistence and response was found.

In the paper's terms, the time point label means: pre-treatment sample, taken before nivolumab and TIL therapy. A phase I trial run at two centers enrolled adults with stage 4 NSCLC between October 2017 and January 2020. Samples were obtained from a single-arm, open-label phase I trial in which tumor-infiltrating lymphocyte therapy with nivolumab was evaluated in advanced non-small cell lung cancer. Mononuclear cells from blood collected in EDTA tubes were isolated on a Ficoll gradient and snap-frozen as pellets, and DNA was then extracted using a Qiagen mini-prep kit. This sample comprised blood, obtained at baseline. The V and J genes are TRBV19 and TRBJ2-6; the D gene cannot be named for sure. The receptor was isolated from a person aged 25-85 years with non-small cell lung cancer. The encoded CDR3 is CASIGSGANVLTF. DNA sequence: TGTGCCAGTATCGGATCTGGGGCCAACGTCCTGACTTTC.